This is a list of T cell receptor beta chains from one sample in a study of blood T cell repertoires in COVID-19. Clones were read by immunoSEQ multiplex PCR, and TCRdb kept only the in-frame ones, dropping some. The table shows around 210,000 clones, with almost 85% occurring only once. The sample was peripheral blood. Every receptor here comes from a man in his fifties or sixties with COVID-19, enrolled during active disease. Both conserved end residues are part of each CDR3. D genes are given only for firm matches. A row's size may be missing; if present it is once, few, many or a size class.

cdr3_aa: CASSPGTGNHF
cdr3_nt: TGTGCCAGTAGTCCCGGGACAGGTAACCATTTT
clone_size: few
v_call: TRBV19
j_call: TRBJ1-5
d_call: TRBD1

cdr3_aa: CASSSFGLAGETYEQYF
cdr3_nt: TGTGCCAGCAGTTCCTTCGGACTAGCGGGGGAGACCTACGAGCAGTACTTC
clone_size: NA
v_call: TRBV6-2/TRBV6-3
j_call: TRBJ2-7
d_call: TRBD2

cdr3_aa: CASRSGTAVTGELFF
cdr3_nt: TGTGCCAGCAGATCCGGGACAGCGGTCACCGGGGAGCTGTTTTTT
clone_size: few
v_call: TRBV27
j_call: TRBJ2-2
d_call: TRBD1

cdr3_aa: CASSVDGATTDTQYF
cdr3_nt: TGTGCCAGCAGCGTAGATGGGGCTACCACAGATACGCAGTATTTT
clone_size: few
v_call: TRBV9
j_call: TRBJ2-3
d_call: NA

cdr3_aa: CASSYSTGGGEKLFF
cdr3_nt: TGTGCCAGCAGTTACTCGACAGGGGGGGGTGAAAAACTGTTTTTT
clone_size: NA
v_call: TRBV6-5
j_call: TRBJ1-4
d_call: TRBD1

cdr3_aa: CASSGTGAPYEQYF
cdr3_nt: TGTGCCAGTAGTGGTACAGGGGCTCCCTACGAGCAGTACTTC
clone_size: NA
v_call: TRBV19
j_call: TRBJ2-7
d_call: TRBD1

cdr3_aa: CASSLERGNEKLFF
cdr3_nt: TGCGCCAGCAGCTTGGAACGGGGTAATGAAAAACTGTTTTTT
clone_size: NA
v_call: TRBV5-1
j_call: TRBJ1-4
d_call: NA

cdr3_aa: CASSLGASGVNEQFF
cdr3_nt: TGTGCCAGCAGCTTAGGGGCTAGCGGGGTCAATGAGCAGTTCTTC
clone_size: NA
v_call: TRBV7-8
j_call: TRBJ2-1
d_call: TRBD2

cdr3_aa: CASSQDGGGRDTQYF
cdr3_nt: TGCGCCAGCAGCCAAGACGGCGGGGGTCGGGATACGCAGTATTTT
clone_size: NA
v_call: TRBV4-1
j_call: TRBJ2-3
d_call: TRBD2

cdr3_aa: CASSLQEGTYGYTF
cdr3_nt: TGCGCCAGCAGCTTACAAGAGGGTACCTATGGCTACACCTTC
clone_size: NA
v_call: TRBV5-1
j_call: TRBJ1-2
d_call: NA

cdr3_aa: CASSPRGGNGYTF
cdr3_nt: TGTGCCAGCTCACCACGAGGGGGTAATGGCTACACCTTC
clone_size: NA
v_call: TRBV18
j_call: TRBJ1-2
d_call: NA

cdr3_aa: CSASPGGSGEHGYTF
cdr3_nt: TGCAGTGCTAGTCCGGGGGGATCGGGTGAGCATGGCTACACCTTC
clone_size: few
v_call: TRBV20-1
j_call: TRBJ1-2
d_call: NA

cdr3_aa: CASSLDQTGELFF
cdr3_nt: TGTGCCAGCAGCTTGGATCAGACCGGGGAGCTGTTTTTT
clone_size: NA
v_call: TRBV5-4
j_call: TRBJ2-2
d_call: NA

cdr3_aa: CASSPEGNTQYF
cdr3_nt: TGTGCCAGCTCACCTGAGGGAAATACGCAGTATTTT
clone_size: NA
v_call: TRBV18
j_call: TRBJ2-3
d_call: NA

cdr3_aa: CASSQETRSYNEQFF
cdr3_nt: TGTGCCAGCAGCCAAGAGACTAGATCCTACAATGAGCAGTTCTTC
clone_size: NA
v_call: TRBV4-2
j_call: TRBJ2-1
d_call: NA

cdr3_aa: CAIRNGTGGYYEQYF
cdr3_nt: TGTGCCATCAGAAACGGGACAGGGGGTTACTACGAGCAGTACTTC
clone_size: NA
v_call: TRBV10-3
j_call: TRBJ2-7
d_call: TRBD1

cdr3_aa: CASSIQGSGKTQYF
cdr3_nt: TGTGCCAGTAGTATCCAGGGGAGTGGAAAGACCCAGTACTTC
clone_size: few
v_call: TRBV19
j_call: TRBJ2-5
d_call: NA

cdr3_aa: CASSQVPLAGGTDTQYF
cdr3_nt: TGTGCCAGCAGCCAAGTACCCCTAGCGGGGGGCACAGATACGCAGTATTTT
clone_size: NA
v_call: TRBV4-2
j_call: TRBJ2-3
d_call: TRBD2

cdr3_aa: CASTFGGSTQYF
cdr3_nt: TGTGCCAGCACCTTCGGGGGGTCTACGCAGTATTTT
clone_size: NA
v_call: TRBV5-4
j_call: TRBJ2-3
d_call: TRBD2

cdr3_aa: CASSESGAGMNTEAFF
cdr3_nt: TGCGCCAGCAGTGAGTCAGGGGCAGGAATGAACACTGAAGCTTTCTTT
clone_size: NA
v_call: TRBV10-2
j_call: TRBJ1-1
d_call: NA

cdr3_aa: CASSEDREKLFF
cdr3_nt: TGTGCCAGCAGTGAAGATCGGGAAAAACTGTTTTTT
clone_size: NA
v_call: TRBV25-1
j_call: TRBJ1-4
d_call: NA

cdr3_aa: CASSLQGQETQYF
cdr3_nt: TGTGCCAGCAGCTTACAGGGCCAAGAGACCCAGTACTTC
clone_size: NA
v_call: TRBV7-2
j_call: TRBJ2-5
d_call: NA

cdr3_aa: CASSLDPVNTEAFF
cdr3_nt: TGTGCCAGCAGCTTAGACCCGGTTAACACTGAAGCTTTCTTT
clone_size: NA
v_call: TRBV7-2
j_call: TRBJ1-1
d_call: NA

cdr3_aa: CASSFNRDTTNYGYTF
cdr3_nt: TGCGCCAGCAGCTTTAATCGGGACACCACTAACTATGGCTACACCTTC
clone_size: NA
v_call: TRBV5-1
j_call: TRBJ1-2
d_call: NA

cdr3_aa: CASSQSGTGAETQYF
cdr3_nt: TGCGCCAGCAGCCAGTCTGGGACAGGGGCAGAGACCCAGTACTTC
clone_size: NA
v_call: TRBV4-3
j_call: TRBJ2-5
d_call: TRBD1

cdr3_aa: CASSFTGVDGYTF
cdr3_nt: TGTGCCAGCAGTTTTACAGGGGTAGATGGCTACACCTTC
clone_size: NA
v_call: TRBV27
j_call: TRBJ1-2
d_call: TRBD1

cdr3_aa: CAISDRGLEKLFF
cdr3_nt: TGTGCCATCAGTGATAGAGGGCTCGAAAAACTGTTTTTT
clone_size: NA
v_call: TRBV10-3
j_call: TRBJ1-4
d_call: NA